A single sample gave rise to the 21 T cell receptor beta chains below, sequenced in a study of PD-1 blockade in classical Hodgkin lymphoma. Specified time point: newly diagnosed, previously untreated cHL patient sample. Purified CD4+ T cells were obtained from thawed PBMCs through magnetic negative selection. The protocol was immunoSEQ multiplex PCR, while the TCRdb copy is restricted to in-frame clones and leaves out a portion. The table shows 15,000 to 18,000 clones, with about 86% occurring only once. The specimen sequenced was CD4+ T cells from blood. The source of these receptors is a human donor with classical Hodgkin lymphoma.

The chain joins TRBV29-1 to TRBJ1-2; D perhaps matches TRBD1 (5 bases). The CDR3 totals 12 residues. Germline CDR1 reads SQVTM; CDR2 reads ANQGSEA. V lost 1 base and J 4 bases, leaving 7 bases between the germline ends. CDR3 loop: CSVEAGPYGYTF. As DNA, the CDR3 is TGCAGCGTTGAAGCAGGGCCCTATGGCTACACCTTC.

The chain links TRBV7-2 to TRBJ2-5; D might be TRBD1 (5 bases). CDR3 length: 14 amino acids. The V end was cut by 0 bases, the J end by 4 bases, with 9 bases between. Germline V CDR1 and CDR2: SGHTA, FQGNSA. Here the CDR3 reads CASSLAGARETQYF. The CDR3 DNA follows: TGTGCCAGCAGCTTAGCAGGGGCCCGAGAGACCCAGTACTTC.

V and J are TRBV7-2 and TRBJ2-3; 12 nucleotides match TRBD1. The V gene's germline CDR1 is SGHTA and CDR2 FQGNSA. CDR3 length: 19 residues. V trimming: 5 bases; J trimming: 2 bases; junction bases outside the gene matches: 14. In DNA, the CDR3 is TGTGCCAGCAGCCCCGGGACAGGGGGCTTCGTCGTACACACAGATACGCAGTATTTT. Its translation is CASSPGTGGFVVHTDTQYF.

This chain joins TRBV7-2 and TRBJ1-2; TRBD1 might be the D (5 bases). CDR1 is SGHTA, CDR2 FQGNSA, per germline. V lost 3 bases and J 2 bases, leaving 10 bases between the germline ends. The length of the CDR3 is 14 residues. The CDR3 spells CASSFSGANYGYTF. The CDR3 coding sequence is TGTGCCAGCAGCTTTTCTGGGGCCAACTATGGCTACACCTTC.

This clone was observed a few times. The chain employs TRBV7-9 and TRBJ2-1, with 10 nucleotides matching TRBD1. Trimming removed 1 base from V and 7 bases from J; junction bases left unmatched: 1. There are 14 residues in the CDR3. Germline CDR1 and CDR2: SEHNR and FQNEAQ (reference sequence). The CDR3 DNA follows: TGTGCCAGCAGCTTAGGGACAGGGGGTAATGAGCAGTTCTTC. This encodes CASSLGTGGNEQFF.

The V gene is TRBV11-2, the J gene TRBJ2-1; 9 nucleotides line up with TRBD2. After removal of 1 base from V and 7 bases from J, the junction contained 11 bases not matched to a gene. Per germline, CDR1 SGHAT and CDR2 FQNNGV. The CDR3 extends over 17 amino acids. The CDR3 DNA sequence: TGTGCCAGCAGCTTAGTCCAAGCGGGAGGATTCGGGAATGAGCAGTTCTTC. Translating it yields CASSLVQAGGFGNEQFF. The full variable domain, rest sourced from reference TRBV11-2 and TRBJ2-1, is EAGVAQSPRYKIIEKRQSVAFWCNPISGHATLYWYQQILGQGPKLLIQFQNNGVVDDSQLPKDRFSAERLKGVDSTLKIQPAKLEDSAVYLCASSLVQAGGFGNEQFFGPGTRLTVL.

V usage is TRBV5-1 and J usage is TRBJ2-1, with 12 positions matching TRBD2. Looked up from germline, CDR1 is SGHRS and CDR2 is YFSETQ. The CDR3 runs 16 residues. The junction had 6 bases not matched to a gene; V was cut back by 3 bases and J by 5 bases. The CDR3 DNA is TGCGCCAGCAGCTGGACTAGCGGGATAATGAACAATGAGCAGTTCTTC. It is translated as CASSWTSGIMNNEQFF.

In its sample, this clone was seen a few times. This rearrangement joins TRBV15 to TRBJ1-2, with D possibly being TRBD1 (6 bases). V was clipped by 5 bases and J by 8 bases, with 18 bases between them. Looked up from germline, CDR1 is LNHNV and CDR2 is YYDKDF (reference sequence). The CDR3 extends over 14 amino acids. The CDR3 DNA reads as TGTGCCACCAGCGGCCTGGACAGTCGGTTGGGCTACACCTTC. Translated, it gives CATSGLDSRLGYTF.

The V gene is TRBV4-3, the J gene TRBJ2-6; 10 nucleotides line up with TRBD2. Trimming removed 1 base from V and 0 bases from J; junction bases left unmatched: 9. Germline V gene data show CDR1 as LGHNA and CDR2 as YSLEER. The CDR3 length is 20 residues. CDR3 in DNA: TGCGCCAGCAGCCAAGCCATAGCGGGAGGTCCCTCCTCTGGGGCCAACGTCCTGACTTTC. As protein: CASSQAIAGGPSSGANVLTF.

V gene TRBV30 combines with J gene TRBJ1-1; TRBD1 matches at 11 bases. This CDR3 contains 13 residues. CDR1 is GTSNPN, CDR2 SVGIG, per germline (reference sequence). The V and J ends lost 3 bases and 7 bases, in that order; junction bases with no gene match: 4. CDR3 bases: TGTGCCTGGAGAGGACAGGGGGCAAGTGAAGCTTTCTTT. As protein: CAWRGQGASEAFF.

This chain links TRBV19 with TRBJ1-1; the match to TRBD1 covers 9 bases. The ends lost 4 bases at V and 0 bases at J; junction bases unmatched: 9. The CDR3 extends over 17 amino acids. CDR1 is LNHDA and CDR2 is SQIVND in the germline V gene (reference sequence). The CDR3 sequence is CASSRFGQGILNTEAFF. The DNA for the CDR3 is TGTGCCAGTAGTAGGTTTGGACAGGGGATATTGAACACTGAAGCTTTCTTT. The full variable domain, rest sourced from reference TRBV19 and TRBJ1-1, is DGGITQSPKYLFRKEGQNVTLSCEQNLNHDAMYWYRQDPGQGLRLIYYSQIVNDFQKGDIAEGYSVSREKKESFPLTVTSAQKNPTAFYLCASSRFGQGILNTEAFFGQGTRLTVV.

V usage is TRBV6-5 and J usage is TRBJ2-6; the D is unclear. In germline, CDR1 is MNHEY, CDR2 SVGAGI. V lost 2 bases to trimming and J lost 0 bases, with 5 bases between them. The CDR3 covers 15 residues. The CDR3 coding sequence is TGTGCCAGCAGTTACGTTAACTCTGGGGCCAACGTCCTGACTTTC. This gives the protein CASSYVNSGANVLTF.

The chain combines TRBV28 with TRBJ1-3; possible D gene TRBD1, 5 bases. The CDR3 sequence is 15 residues long. Germline V gene lookup returns CDR1 MDHEN and CDR2 SYDVKM. V lost 6 bases, J lost 0 bases, and 12 bases lay in between. The CDR3: CASSSAGSSGNTIYF. The CDR3 nucleotides are TGTGCCAGCAGCTCGGCAGGGAGCTCTGGAAACACCATATATTTT.

This rearrangement joins TRBV7-9 to TRBJ1-2; no firm D call. Germline-derived CDR1 and CDR2 are SEHNR and FQNEAQ (reference sequence). The length of the CDR3 is 14 residues. Trimming pared 3 bases from V and 1 base from J, leaving 9 bases between. The CDR3 DNA is TGTGCCAGCAGCTTGGGTAACAGTAACTATGGCTACACCTTC. Translated: CASSLGNSNYGYTF.

The J gene is TRBJ2-3, the V gene TRBV2, with D uncertain. V lost 4 bases and J lost 1, with 12 bases in between. This CDR3 contains 15 residues. Germline V CDR1 and CDR2: SNHLY, FYNNEI. The CDR3 bases are TGTGCCAGCAGTGCCCTCTTTGGGGGCACAGATACGCAGTATTTT. This gives the protein CASSALFGGTDTQYF.

The CDR3 sequence is CASSLVGGGGNEQFF. The CDR3 DNA reads TGTGCCAGCAGCTTAGTCGGCGGGGGAGGCAATGAGCAGTTCTTC. The chain carries TRBV7-2 and TRBJ2-1; 7 positions agree with TRBD2. Trimming cost V 1 base and J 6 bases; bases outside gene matches: 6. In germline, CDR1 is SGHTA, CDR2 FQGNSA. The CDR3 is 15 amino acids.

The rearrangement uses TRBV2 and TRBJ1-2; 8 bases fit TRBD1. V was clipped by 7 bases and J by 4 bases; unmatched bases: 11. The CDR3 is 15 residues long. The germline V gene has CDR1 SNHLY and CDR2 FYNNEI. CDR3 nucleotides: TGTGCCAGCACCACCTTACAGGGGGGTGTCTATGGCTACACCTTC. As protein: CASTTLQGGVYGYTF.

This clone appeared a few times. This chain connects TRBV7-9 to TRBJ2-5; D is unresolved. Deletions cut 4 bases from V and 2 bases from J, with 5 bases between. Germline values: CDR1 SEHNR, CDR2 FQNEAQ (reference sequence). The CDR3 consists of 12 residues. CDR3 amino acids: CASSSGQETQYF. Written as DNA, the CDR3 is TGTGCCAGCAGCTCCGGGCAAGAGACCCAGTACTTC.

This sequence joins TRBV11-1 and TRBJ2-7; D not certain. Germline loops: CDR1 SGHAT, CDR2 FQDESV (reference sequence). The length of the CDR3 is 13 residues. With 2 bases removed from V and 3 bases from J, the gap between germline ends came to 8 bases. CDR3 nucleotide sequence: TGTGCCAGCAGCTTAAATTTGGACTACGAGCAGTACTTC. This translates into CASSLNLDYEQYF.

The chain uses TRBV7-2 and TRBJ2-3; D is possibly TRBD1 (6 bases). Trimming removed 5 bases from V and 3 bases from J, with 12 bases in between. This CDR3 has 14 amino acids. CDR1 is SGHTA and CDR2 is FQGNSA in the germline V gene. In nucleotides, the CDR3 is TGTGCCAGCAGCCGAGGACAGAGGACAGATACGCAGTATTTT. As protein: CASSRGQRTDTQYF.

V usage is TRBV30 and J usage is TRBJ1-1; D might be TRBD1 (5 bases). Trimming left V 4 bases short and J 0 bases short, with 9 bases between. CDR3 length equals 13 residues. The germline V gene has CDR1 GTSNPN and CDR2 SVGIG (reference sequence). The DNA of the CDR3 is TGTGCCTGGAAACTGACAGTGAACACTGAAGCTTTCTTT. Its protein product is CAWKLTVNTEAFF. Full variable domain (missing parts from reference TRBV30 and TRBJ1-1): SQTIHQWPATLVQPVGSPLSLECTVEGTSNPNLYWYRQAAGRGLQLLFYSVGIGQISSEVPQNLSASRPQDRQFILSSKKLLLSDSGFYLCAWKLTVNTEAFFGQGTRLTVV.